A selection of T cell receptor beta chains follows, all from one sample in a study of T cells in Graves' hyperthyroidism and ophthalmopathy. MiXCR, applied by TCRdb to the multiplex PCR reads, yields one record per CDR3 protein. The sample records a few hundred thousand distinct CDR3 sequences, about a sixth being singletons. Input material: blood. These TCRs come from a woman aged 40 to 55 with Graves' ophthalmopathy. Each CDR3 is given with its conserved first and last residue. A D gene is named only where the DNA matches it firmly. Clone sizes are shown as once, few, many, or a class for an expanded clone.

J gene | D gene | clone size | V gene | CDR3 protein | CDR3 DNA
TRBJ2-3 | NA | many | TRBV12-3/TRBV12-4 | CASSLPGPYTQYF | TGTGCCAGCAGTCTACCTGGCCCGTATACGCAGTATTTT
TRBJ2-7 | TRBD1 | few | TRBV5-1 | CASSLEQGAREQYF | TGCGCCAGCAGCTTGGAGCAGGGGGCGCGCGAGCAGTACTTC
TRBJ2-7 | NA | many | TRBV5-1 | CASSPQSSGDGEQYF | TGCGCCAGCAGCCCTCAGTCTTCAGGGGACGGCGAGCAGTACTTC
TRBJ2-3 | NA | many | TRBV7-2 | CASSKGGPDTQYF | TGTGCCAGCAGCAAGGGGGGGCCCGATACGCAGTATTTT
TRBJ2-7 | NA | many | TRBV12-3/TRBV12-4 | CASSWTGASYEQYF | TGTGCCAGCAGTTGGACGGGGGCGAGCTACGAGCAGTACTTC
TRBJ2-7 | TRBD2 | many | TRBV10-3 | CAISESNASGVEEQYF | TGTGCCATCAGTGAGTCAAATGCTAGCGGTGTGGAAGAGCAGTACTTC
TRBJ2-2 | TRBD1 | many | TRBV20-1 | CSARLGTGDTGELFF | TGCAGTGCTAGATTGGGGACAGGGGACACCGGGGAGCTGTTTTTT
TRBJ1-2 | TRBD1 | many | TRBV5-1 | CASRPGQGNYGYTF | TGCGCCAGCAGGCCGGGACAGGGAAACTATGGCTACACCTTC
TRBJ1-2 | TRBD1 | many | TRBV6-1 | CASSPPTGFAYGYTF | TGTGCCAGCAGCCCACCGACAGGGTTTGCGTATGGCTACACCTTC
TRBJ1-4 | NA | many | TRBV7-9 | CASSLDTGREKLFF | TGTGCCAGCAGCTTAGACACAGGGCGTGAAAAACTGTTTTTT
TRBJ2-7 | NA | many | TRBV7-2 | CASSLGRSSYEQYF | TGTGCCAGCAGCTTAGGAAGGAGCTCCTACGAGCAGTACTTC
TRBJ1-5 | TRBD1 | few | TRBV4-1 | CASSQGQGVQPQHF | TGCGCCAGCAGTCAAGGGCAGGGGGTTCAGCCCCAGCATTTT
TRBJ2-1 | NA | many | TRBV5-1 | CASSSYRVDEQFF | TGCGCCAGCAGCTCCTACAGGGTCGATGAGCAGTTCTTC
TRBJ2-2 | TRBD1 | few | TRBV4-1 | CASSRLTGGVTGELFF | TGCGCCAGCAGCCGCCTGACAGGGGGCGTTACCGGGGAGCTGTTTTTT
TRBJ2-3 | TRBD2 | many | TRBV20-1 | CSAPEAGGTDTQYF | TGCAGTGCGCCGGAGGCGGGGGGCACAGATACGCAGTATTTT
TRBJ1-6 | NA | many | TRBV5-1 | CASSTGQASPLHF | TGCGCCAGCAGCACTGGGCAGGCTTCACCCCTCCACTTT
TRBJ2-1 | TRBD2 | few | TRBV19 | CASSIPQPSGRYHNEQFF | TGTGCCAGTAGTATACCCCAGCCTAGCGGGAGGTACCACAATGAGCAGTTCTTC